The 22 T cell receptor beta chains reported below all come from one sample, sequenced in a study of cytomegalovirus exposure and HLA in healthy donors. Measured with immunoSEQ multiplex PCR; TCRdb has only the in-frame clones, and not every one. The profile covers over 200,000 clones, with almost 90% appearing a single time and about 2.9% taken by the ten largest. The sequenced sample was PBMCs. The receptors were gathered from a woman under 30 in good health and CMV-seronegative.

The chain links TRBV27 to TRBJ2-7; perhaps TRBD1 as D (5 bases). The V gene's germline CDR1 is MNHEY and CDR2 SMNVEV (reference sequence). The CDR3 consists of 13 residues. Trimming stripped 3 bases from V and 5 bases from J, with 11 bases between. The DNA of the CDR3 is TGTGCCAGCAGTTTCTCAGACAGAAACGAGCAGTACTTC. Its protein is CASSFSDRNEQYF.

The genes are TRBV5-1 and TRBJ2-3; 7 bases are a match to TRBD1. CDR1 and CDR2 from the germline V gene are SGHRS and YFSETQ. The ends lost 4 bases at V and 1 base at J; junction bases unmatched: 3. This CDR3 contains 14 residues. The DNA of the CDR3 is TGCGCCAGCAGCACCGGACAGGGCACAGATACGCAGTATTTT. Translating gives CASSTGQGTDTQYF.

The chain employs TRBV11-3 and TRBJ2-1, with D perhaps TRBD1 (5 bases). This CDR3 has 14 residues. Trimming pared 4 bases from V and 4 bases from J, leaving 11 bases between. CDR1 and CDR2 (germline): SGHNT, YENEEA. This CDR3 is CASSSRTTYNEQFF. The CDR3 DNA sequence: TGTGCCAGCAGCTCCCGGACAACTTACAATGAGCAGTTCTTC.

This chain joins TRBV7-8 and TRBJ1-1, with 7 positions matching TRBD1. This CDR3 spans 14 amino acids. Germline CDR1 and CDR2: SGHVS and FQNEAQ. V dropped 3 bases and J dropped 4; count of bases not matched to a gene: 5. The CDR3 DNA reads as TGTGCCAGCAGCTTTACAGGGGTAGGCACTGAAGCTTTCTTT. This translates into CASSFTGVGTEAFF.

The V gene is TRBV2, the J gene TRBJ2-5, with TRBD1 identical over 9 bases. The CDR3 spans 17 residues. Germline CDR1 SNHLY, CDR2 FYNNEI. V gave up 5 bases and J gave up 3 bases; unmatched junction bases: 13. CDR3 bases: TGTGCCAGCAGTTTCCTAAGGGGACAGGGTCGTGAAGAGACCCAGTACTTC. Encoded protein: CASSFLRGQGREETQYF.

V usage is TRBV4-2 and J usage is TRBJ2-1, with D possibly being TRBD1 (5 bases). Germline V gene data show CDR1 as LGHNA and CDR2 as YNFKEQ. V lost 0 bases to trimming and J lost 3 bases, with 6 bases between them. The CDR3 runs to 14 residues. CDR3 region: CASSQDDSYNEQFF. CDR3 sequence (DNA): TGTGCCAGCAGCCAAGACGACAGCTACAATGAGCAGTTCTTC.

Comments on this clone: The junction shows a germline mismatch at one end, possibly a read error. The gene calls are TRBV7-7 and TRBJ2-7; the match to TRBD2 covers 7 bases. Germline V gives CDR1 SSHAT, CDR2 FNYEAQ (reference sequence). The CDR3 totals 15 residues. This CDR3 is CASSLGGDATYEQYF. CDR3 in DNA: TGTGCTAGCAGCTTGGGGGGGGACGCAACCTACGAGCAGTACTTC. The entire variable domain, with the rest obtained from reference TRBV7-7 and TRBJ2-7, is as follows: GAGVSQSPRYKVTKRGQDVTLRCDPISSHATLYWYQQALGQGPEFLTYFNYEAQPDKSGLPSDRFSAERPEGSISTLTIQRTEQRDSAMYRCASSLGGDATYEQYFGPGTRLTVT.

J is TRBJ2-3 and V is TRBV11-1; a weak D match, TRBD2 (5 bases). The V and J ends lost 2 bases and 0 bases respectively, with 15 bases between them. This CDR3 is 17 amino acids long. Germline-derived CDR1 and CDR2 are SGHAT and FQDESV (reference sequence). CDR3 region: CASSLIRSGLSTDTQYF. CDR3 nucleotide sequence: TGTGCCAGCAGCTTAATCCGGAGCGGCCTAAGCACAGATACGCAGTATTTT.

The chain uses TRBV4-1 and TRBJ2-1; the D gene is possibly TRBD2 (7 bases). Germline CDR1 and CDR2: MGHRA and YSYEKL. Trimming pared 3 bases from V and 3 bases from J, leaving 21 bases between. The CDR3 loop spans 18 amino acids. For the CDR3, the DNA is TGCGCCAGCAGCCAGCTGGGGGGGGGCCCGATTGACTACAATGAGCAGTTCTTC. Its protein product is CASSQLGGGPIDYNEQFF.

The chain uses TRBV7-9 and TRBJ2-3, with 7 bases fitting TRBD1. With V trimmed by 2 bases and J by 0 bases, 5 bases remained unmatched. CDR1 and CDR2 (germline): SEHNR, FQNEAQ (reference sequence). The length of the CDR3 is 16 residues. The CDR3 reads CASSLLGTDSTDTQYF. The DNA for the CDR3 is TGTGCCAGCAGCTTACTCGGGACAGATAGCACAGATACGCAGTATTTT. The entire variable domain, with the rest obtained from reference TRBV7-9 and TRBJ2-3, is as follows: DTGVSQNPRHKITKRGQNVTFRCDPISEHNRLYWYRQTLGQGPEFLTYFQNEAQLEKSRLLSDRFSAERPKGSFSTLEIQRTEQGDSAMYLCASSLLGTDSTDTQYFGPGTRLTVL.

The rearrangement links TRBV6-6 to TRBJ2-1, with 8 bases identical to TRBD1. Germline assignment: CDR1 MNHNY and CDR2 SVGAGI (reference sequence). This CDR3 is 15 amino acids long. V shed 1 base and J 9 bases; nucleotides not matched to a gene: 8. The DNA of the CDR3 is TGTGCCAGCAGTTACTACCAGGACAGGGACACTGAGCAGTTCTTC. It codes for CASSYYQDRDTEQFF.

The rearrangement links TRBV27 to TRBJ1-4; 9 nucleotides line up with TRBD1. This CDR3 is built from 13 residues. V lost 5 bases to trimming and J lost 7 bases; unmatched junction nucleotides: 2. In germline, CDR1 is MNHEY, CDR2 SMNVEV (reference sequence). The CDR3 spells CASSGQGFEKLFF. The CDR3 DNA reads as TGTGCCAGCAGTGGACAGGGGTTTGAAAAACTGTTTTTT.

J is TRBJ1-1 and V is TRBV28; TRBD1 might be the D (6 bases). Looked up from germline, CDR1 is MDHEN and CDR2 is SYDVKM. The CDR3 sequence is 14 residues long. V was cut by 6 bases and J by 2 bases, with 13 bases left in between. The CDR3 nucleotides read TGTGCCAGCAGACAGGGAATTCCCAACACTGAAGCTTTCTTT. Amino acid sequence: CASRQGIPNTEAFF.

The DNA for the CDR3 is TGCGCCAGCAGCTTGATGGCAGGGGGCAGCTATGGCTACACCTTC. Encoded protein: CASSLMAGGSYGYTF. The chain couples TRBV5-1 to TRBJ1-2, with TRBD1 identical over 8 bases. Trimming cost V 1 base and J 4 bases; bases outside gene matches: 6. Germline lookup yields CDR1 SGHRS and CDR2 YFSETQ. The CDR3 spans 15 residues.

This clone was detected only once. The J gene is TRBJ1-2, the V gene TRBV30; 11 positions agree with TRBD1. Per the germline V gene, CDR1 is GTSNPN and CDR2 is SVGIG (reference sequence). With 2 bases clipped from V and 8 bases from J, the junction kept 19 bases outside the gene matches. The CDR3 runs to 18 residues. Here the CDR3 reads CAWSPTLLQDRGHHGYTF. The CDR3 DNA follows: TGTGCCTGGAGTCCGACCCTTTTACAGGACAGGGGGCATCACGGCTACACCTTC.

The chain has TRBV6-1 and TRBJ2-1, with D possibly matching TRBD1 (5 bases). Germline CDR1 reads MNHNS; CDR2 reads SASEGT. This CDR3 comprises 13 residues. With 4 bases removed from V and 5 bases from J, the gap between germline ends came to 9 bases. The CDR3, as DNA: TGTGCCAGCAGTGGGAGCAGGGACAATGAGCAGTTCTTC. It is translated as CASSGSRDNEQFF.

This clone was detected only once. The CDR3 sequence: CSARLDYEQYF. CDR3 nucleotide sequence: TGCAGTGCGCGTTTAGACTACGAGCAGTACTTC. The J gene is TRBJ2-7, the V gene TRBV20-1, with D unclear. The germline CDR1 and CDR2 sequences are DFQATT and SNEGSKA (reference sequence). The CDR3 extends over 11 amino acids. Trimming took off 6 bases at V and 3 bases at J, with 9 bases between the two ends.

V is TRBV11-2 and J is TRBJ1-2, with D tentatively TRBD1 (6 bases). The germline gives CDR1 SGHAT, CDR2 FQNNGV. This CDR3 has 14 amino acids. V was clipped by 3 bases and J by 2 bases, with 10 bases between them. The CDR3 is CASSFGQSNYGYTF. CDR3 bases: TGTGCCAGCAGCTTTGGACAGTCGAACTATGGCTACACCTTC.

V and J are TRBV9 and TRBJ2-2; 7 nucleotides line up with TRBD2. Germline V gene lookup returns CDR1 SGDLS and CDR2 YYNGEE. The ends lost 1 base at V and 13 bases at J; junction bases unmatched: 10. The CDR3 sequence is 14 residues long. CDR3 DNA sequence: TGTGCCAGCAGCGTACTAGGGGAGGGAGTGGGGCTGTTTTTT. Translated, it gives CASSVLGEGVGLFF.

The chain couples TRBV7-6 to TRBJ2-3; 15 positions match TRBD2. The CDR3 contains 16 residues. Germline V gene data show CDR1 as SGHVS and CDR2 as FNYEAQ. J gave up 4 bases and V 4 bases, and 3 bases lay outside the gene matches. The CDR3 loop reads CASSSGLAGGSDTQYF. The CDR3 DNA sequence: TGTGCCAGCAGCTCCGGACTAGCGGGAGGGTCAGATACGCAGTATTTT.

Relative to its sample, this clone is medium-sized (0.01 to 0.1%). The chain combines TRBV7-9 with TRBJ1-1; D ambiguous. CDR1 is SEHNR and CDR2 is FQNEAQ in the germline V gene (reference sequence). V lost 3 bases and J lost 6, with 8 bases in between. The CDR3 has 12 amino acids. CDR3 DNA: TGTGCCAGCAGCTTTGACGGGTCTGAAGCTTTCTTT. Encoded protein: CASSFDGSEAFF.

The chain is built from TRBV18 and TRBJ2-7, with a possible D match to TRBD2 (6 bases). V lost 2 bases and J 3 bases, leaving 26 bases between the germline ends. This CDR3 is 19 amino acids long. Germline CDR1 KGHSH, CDR2 LQKENI. The CDR3 DNA reads TGTGCCAGCTCACCATTCACTGGAGGGCGAATCCCTTCGGGCTACGAGCAGTACTTC. Its protein is CASSPFTGGRIPSGYEQYF.